The entry that follows covers one TCR beta chain sequence. Its matching antigen is unknown. The PCR made use of 60 Vbeta and 13 Jbeta primers. Only in-frame clones appear in the TCRdb table, and some are missing; sequencing was by immunoSEQ multiplex PCR. Of about 96,000 clones in the sample, about four fifths are singletons; the top ten hold around an eighth. This record comes from a study of cytomegalovirus exposure and HLA in healthy donors. Study conclusions and caveats: A few CMV-associated chains proved CMV antigen-specific in vitro. Cytomegalovirus association was listed for roughly 160 TCR beta chains. Based on reports, TCR beta sequences accurately predicted HLA-A and HLA-B alleles for most subjects. Trimming of TCR beta V- and J-genes showed a link, identified in a later analysis, to a missense DCLRE1C variant.

The CDR3 length is 19 residues. Germline values: CDR1 LNHNV, CDR2 YYDKDF (reference sequence). This clonotype was sampled from a woman between 65 and 79 years old in good health and CMV-seropositive. Sample: PBMCs. The V gene is TRBV15, the J gene TRBJ2-5, with 13 bases lining up with TRBD2. The J call is uncertain, as TRBJ2-7 better fits the DNA end. DNA for the CDR3: TGTGCCACCAGCAGAGACCGACTGGGACTAGCGGGAAGGGTAGACGAGCAGTACTTC. This translates into CATSRDRLGLAGRVDEQYF.